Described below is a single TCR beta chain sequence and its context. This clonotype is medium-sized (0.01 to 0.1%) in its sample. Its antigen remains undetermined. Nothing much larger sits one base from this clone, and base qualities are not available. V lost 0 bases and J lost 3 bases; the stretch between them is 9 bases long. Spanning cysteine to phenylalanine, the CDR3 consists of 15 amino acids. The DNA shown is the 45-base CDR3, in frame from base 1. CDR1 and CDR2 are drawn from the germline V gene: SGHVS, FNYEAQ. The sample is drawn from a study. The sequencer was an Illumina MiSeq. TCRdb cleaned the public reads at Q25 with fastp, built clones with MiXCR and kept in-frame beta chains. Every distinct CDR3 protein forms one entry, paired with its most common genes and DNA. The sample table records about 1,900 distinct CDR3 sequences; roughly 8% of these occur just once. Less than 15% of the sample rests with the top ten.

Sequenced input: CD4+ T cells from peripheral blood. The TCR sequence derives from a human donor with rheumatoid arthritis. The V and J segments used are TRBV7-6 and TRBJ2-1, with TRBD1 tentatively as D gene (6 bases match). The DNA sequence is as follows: TGTGCCAGCAGCTTAGCGGCAGGGGTCTACAATGAGCAGTTCTTC. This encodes CASSLAAGVYNEQFF. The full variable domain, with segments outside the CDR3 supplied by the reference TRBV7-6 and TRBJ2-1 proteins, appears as GAGVSQSPRYKVTKRGQDVALRCDPISGHVSLYWYRQALGQGPEFLTYFNYEAQQDKSGLPNDRFSAERPEGSISTLTIQRTEQRDSAMYRCASSLAAGVYNEQFFGPGTRLTVL.